A selection of T cell receptor beta chains follows, all from one sample in a study of TIL therapy for anti-PD-1-resistant metastatic lung cancer. Clones were read by immunoSEQ multiplex PCR, and TCRdb kept only the in-frame ones, dropping some. The repertoire holds 50,000 to 60,000 clones, approximately 70% seen once, with about 6% in the top ten. This sample comprised tumor tissue, obtained at baseline. Source of these receptors: a person aged 25-85 years with non-small cell lung cancer. Each CDR3 is given without its conserved first and last residue. A D gene is named only where the DNA matches it firmly.

V	length	D	J	CDR3
TRBV6-1	13	.	TRBJ1-5	ASSEWVVANQPQH
TRBV5-1	12	.	TRBJ2-7	ASSPTWVGTEQY
TRBV29-1	12	.	TRBJ2-2	SVRQGQNTGELF
TRBV7-9	14	TRBD1	TRBJ1-4	ASSLGGGFINEKLF
TRBV5-1	12	.	TRBJ2-2	ASHSDGNTGELF
TRBV15	12	.	TRBJ2-5	ATSKGRRGETQY
TRBV19	12	.	TRBJ1-5	ASSMGSGGQPQH
TRBV7-9	12	.	TRBJ1-6	ASSPDSYNSPLH
TRBV10-2	12	TRBD2	TRBJ2-1	ASTPGGANNEQF
TRBV9	13	.	TRBJ1-4	ASSVEGQANEKLF
TRBV5-6	13	TRBD1	TRBJ1-1	ASSFPGQGAGEAF
TRBV12-5	14	.	TRBJ2-2	ASGPSTGSTTGELF
TRBV7-2	14	.	TRBJ2-5	ASSLGRRDLQETQY
TRBV29-1	12	TRBD1	TRBJ2-1	SVEESTGTGEQF
TRBV5-1	16	.	TRBJ1-1	ASSLAGTMSGVNTEAF
TRBV1	12	.	TRBJ2-3	TSSQRAGMDTQY
TRBV27	11	.	TRBJ2-2	ASGWRGTGELF
TRBV11-3	11	.	TRBJ2-7	ASSSSRARGQY
TRBV7-9	12	.	TRBJ1-3	ASSLVGSGNTIY
TRBV4-3	15	.	TRBJ1-6	ASSQDGKRGDNSPLH
TRBV7-2	11	.	TRBJ2-3	ASSAYMTDTQY
TRBV12-5	12	.	TRBJ2-5	ASSSGLPQETQY